This entry lists 5 T cell receptor beta chains sequenced from one sample in a study of OX40 agonist ivuxolimab in advanced cancers. Clones were read by immunoSEQ multiplex PCR, and TCRdb kept only the in-frame ones, dropping some. The table includes 15,000 to 20,000 clones, roughly 80% detected once. The sample in question was CD4+ or CD8+ T cells sorted from blood, obtained in a trial of the OX40 agonist ivuxolimab. Source of these receptors: an adult with an advanced solid tumor such as melanoma, head and neck, liver or kidney cancer.

In this sample, this clone turned up once. The chain has TRBV5-1 and TRBJ1-1; TRBD1 might be the D (5 bases). V dropped 4 bases and J dropped 4 bases, with 11 bases sitting between them. Germline V gene sequence: CDR1 SGHRS, CDR2 YFSETQ. This CDR3 region has 13 residues. The CDR3 sequence: CASSLGPGTEAFF. CDR3 nucleotides: TGCGCCAGCAGCCTGGGACCGGGCACTGAAGCTTTCTTT.

By share, this clone counts as medium-sized (0.01 to 0.1%). The chain has TRBV4-1 and TRBJ1-1, with 8 bases aligning to TRBD1. The junction had 4 bases not matched to a gene; V was cut back by 4 bases and J by 3 bases. The CDR3 is 14 residues long. Germline V lookup: CDR1 MGHRA, CDR2 YSYEKL. The CDR3 is CASSLQGADTEAFF. Here the CDR3 DNA reads TGCGCCAGCAGCCTCCAGGGGGCTGACACTGAAGCTTTCTTT.

The chain joins TRBV28 to TRBJ2-6; D gene uncertain. The CDR3 length is 16 residues. The V and J ends lost 2 bases and 0 bases respectively, with 8 bases between them. Germline V gene data show CDR1 as MDHEN and CDR2 as SYDVKM. Here the CDR3 reads CASSLREVSGANVLTF. The CDR3 DNA reads TGTGCCAGCAGTTTACGTGAAGTCTCTGGGGCCAACGTCCTGACTTTC.

This sequence joins TRBV6-1 and TRBJ2-1; D might be TRBD2 (7 bases). This CDR3 region has 13 residues. The germline V gene encodes CDR1 MNHNS and CDR2 SASEGT. The V end lost 5 bases, the J end lost 15 bases, and 20 bases lay between the germline ends. Written as DNA, the CDR3 is TGTGCCAGCAGTTTCAGCGCGGGGGACACCCCGTTCTTC. As protein: CASSFSAGDTPFF.

V gene TRBV15 combines with J gene TRBJ1-3; no clear D gene. Per germline, CDR1 LNHNV and CDR2 YYDKDF (reference sequence). The CDR3 loop spans 16 amino acids. V dropped 1 base and J dropped 1 base, with 11 bases sitting between them. CDR3 amino acids: CATSRAGVGSGNTIYF. The CDR3 DNA follows: TGTGCCACCAGCAGAGCTGGGGTTGGGTCTGGAAACACCATATATTTT.